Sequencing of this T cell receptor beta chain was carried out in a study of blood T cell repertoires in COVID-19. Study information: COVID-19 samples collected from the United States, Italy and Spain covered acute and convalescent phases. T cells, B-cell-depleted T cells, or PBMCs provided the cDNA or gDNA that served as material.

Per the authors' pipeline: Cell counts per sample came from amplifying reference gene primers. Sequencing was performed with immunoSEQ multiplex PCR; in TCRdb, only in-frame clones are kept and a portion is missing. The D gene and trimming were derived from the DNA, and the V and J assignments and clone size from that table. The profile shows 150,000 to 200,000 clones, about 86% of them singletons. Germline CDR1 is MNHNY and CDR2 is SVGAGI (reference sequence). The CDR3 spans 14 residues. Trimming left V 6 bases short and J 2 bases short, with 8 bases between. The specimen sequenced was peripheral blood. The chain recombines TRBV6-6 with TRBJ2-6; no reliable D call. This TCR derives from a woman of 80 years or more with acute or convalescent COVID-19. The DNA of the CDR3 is TGTGCCAGCAGCACACAGACTGGGGCCAACGTCCTGACTTTC. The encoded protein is CASSTQTGANVLTF.